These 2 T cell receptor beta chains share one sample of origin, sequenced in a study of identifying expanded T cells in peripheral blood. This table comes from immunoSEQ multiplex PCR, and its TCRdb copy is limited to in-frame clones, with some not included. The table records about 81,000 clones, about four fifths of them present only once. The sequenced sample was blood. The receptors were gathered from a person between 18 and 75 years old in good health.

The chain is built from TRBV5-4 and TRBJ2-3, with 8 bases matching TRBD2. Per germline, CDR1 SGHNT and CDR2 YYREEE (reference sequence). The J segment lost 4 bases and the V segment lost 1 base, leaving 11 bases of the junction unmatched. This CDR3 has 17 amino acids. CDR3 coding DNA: TGTGCCAGCAGCTTGCCCCTGATCGGGAGGGCCCCAGATACGCAGTATTTT. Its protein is CASSLPLIGRAPDTQYF.

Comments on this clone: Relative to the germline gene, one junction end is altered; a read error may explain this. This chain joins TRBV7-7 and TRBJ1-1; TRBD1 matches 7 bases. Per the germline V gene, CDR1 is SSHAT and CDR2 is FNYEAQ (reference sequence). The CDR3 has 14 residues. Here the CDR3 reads CASSLEQGSTEAFF. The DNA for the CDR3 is TGTGCTAGCAGCTTAGAACAGGGGAGCACTGAAGCTTTCTTT.